This TCR beta chain was retrieved from a study of T cell repertoires in cytomegalovirus infection. Study context: Both a matching HLA type and CMV infection were indicated by public TCR beta signatures.

On this clonotype: Antigen unknown.

The CDR3 extends over 20 amino acids. Germline values: CDR1 SGHVS, CDR2 FQNEAQ. V was cut by 6 bases and J by 1 base, with 28 bases left in between. MiXCR, applied by TCRdb to the reads, yields one record per CDR3 protein. The sample holds nearly 450,000 distinct CDR3 sequences, roughly 30% seen once. Study results and caveats: It was HLA-C-restricted CMV-specific TCR beta clonotypes that dominated the response ex vivo. Of the TCR beta families, the public ones yielded a cumulative frequency that identified carriers of CMV plus the relevant HLA.

The clonotype originates from a human donor in good health (CMV status not recorded). Some clones in this sample may be carry-over from other donors' samples. The sequencing input was PBMCs. The chain links TRBV7-8 to TRBJ1-5; D is possibly TRBD1 (5 bases). The CDR3 protein is CASSTHRGADRLGSNQPQHF. The CDR3 DNA is TGTGCCAGCAGTACCCACAGAGGGGCGGATCGTTTGGGGAGCAATCAGCCCCAGCATTTT.